The 3 T cell receptor beta chains below come from one sample, sequenced in a study of T cell responses to AZD1222 COVID-19 vaccine. The repertoire was sequenced with immunoSEQ multiplex PCR; TCRdb's copy has only in-frame clones and lacks some. The sample has about 130,000 clones; roughly 90% are singletons. The source was peripheral blood, collected on day 0 of AZD1222 vaccination. The receptors stem from an adult in good health.

The chain uses TRBV2 and TRBJ1-2, with 11 bases that match TRBD1. The CDR3 covers 14 residues. Germline CDR1 and CDR2: SNHLY and FYNNEI. The V gene end was trimmed by 2 bases and the J gene end by 5 bases; junction bases not matched to a gene: 1. The CDR3 loop reads CASSERDRGYGYTF. The CDR3 DNA reads TGTGCCAGCAGTGAACGGGACAGGGGGTATGGCTACACCTTC.

The chain has TRBV29-1 and TRBJ2-3; D not certain. From germline, CDR1 is SQVTM and CDR2 ANQGSEA. This CDR3 contains 12 residues. Trimming took off 4 bases at V and 5 bases at J, with 10 bases between the two ends. CDR3 coding DNA: TGCAGCGTTGGGATAATGGGAGATACGCAGTATTTT. This encodes CSVGIMGDTQYF.

The chain couples TRBV6-5 to TRBJ1-3; maybe TRBD1 (5 bases). V gave up 7 bases and J gave up 4 bases, with 17 bases separating them. The germline V gene has CDR1 MNHEY and CDR2 SVGAGI. The CDR3 is 15 amino acids. CDR3 protein: CASIPPGPAGNTIYF. The CDR3 DNA reads TGTGCCAGCATCCCCCCGGGGCCTGCAGGAAACACCATATATTTT.